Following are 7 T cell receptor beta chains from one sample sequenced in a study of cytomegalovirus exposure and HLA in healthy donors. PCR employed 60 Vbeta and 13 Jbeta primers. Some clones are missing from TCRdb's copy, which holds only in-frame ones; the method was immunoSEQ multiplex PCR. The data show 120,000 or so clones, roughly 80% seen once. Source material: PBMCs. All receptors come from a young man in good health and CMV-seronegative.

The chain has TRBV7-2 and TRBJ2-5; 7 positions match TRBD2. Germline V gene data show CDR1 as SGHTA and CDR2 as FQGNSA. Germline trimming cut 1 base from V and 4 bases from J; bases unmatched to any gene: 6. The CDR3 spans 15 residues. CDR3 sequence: CASSLERGMRETQYF. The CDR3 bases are TGTGCCAGCAGCTTAGAGCGGGGAATGCGAGAGACCCAGTACTTC.

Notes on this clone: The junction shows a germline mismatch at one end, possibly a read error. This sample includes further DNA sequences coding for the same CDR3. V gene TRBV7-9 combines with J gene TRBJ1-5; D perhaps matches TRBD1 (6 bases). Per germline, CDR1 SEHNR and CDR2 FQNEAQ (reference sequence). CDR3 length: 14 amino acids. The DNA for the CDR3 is TGTTCCAGCAGCTCGGACAGTAGCAATCAGCCCCAGCATTTT. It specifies CSSSSDSSNQPQHF.

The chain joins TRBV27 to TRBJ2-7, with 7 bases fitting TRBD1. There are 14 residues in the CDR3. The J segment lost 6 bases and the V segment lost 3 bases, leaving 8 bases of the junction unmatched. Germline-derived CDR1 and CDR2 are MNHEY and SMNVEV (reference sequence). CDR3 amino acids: CASSFQTTGSEQYF. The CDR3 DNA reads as TGTGCCAGCAGTTTTCAAACGACAGGGTCCGAGCAGTACTTC.

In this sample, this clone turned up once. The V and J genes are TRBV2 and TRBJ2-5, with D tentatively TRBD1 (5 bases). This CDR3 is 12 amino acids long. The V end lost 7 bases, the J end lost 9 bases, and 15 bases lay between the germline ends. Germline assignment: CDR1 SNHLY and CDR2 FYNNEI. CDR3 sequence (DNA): TGTGCCAGCACCGTAGTAGGGGTGTCCCAGTACTTC. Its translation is CASTVVGVSQYF.

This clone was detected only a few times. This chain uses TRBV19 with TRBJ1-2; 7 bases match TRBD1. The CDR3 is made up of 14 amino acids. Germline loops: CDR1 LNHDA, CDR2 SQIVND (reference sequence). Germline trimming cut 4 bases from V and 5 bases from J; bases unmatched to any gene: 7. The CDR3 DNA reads TGTGCCAGTAGTAACGAGGGGGCGAGGTATGGCTACACCTTC. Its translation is CASSNEGARYGYTF.

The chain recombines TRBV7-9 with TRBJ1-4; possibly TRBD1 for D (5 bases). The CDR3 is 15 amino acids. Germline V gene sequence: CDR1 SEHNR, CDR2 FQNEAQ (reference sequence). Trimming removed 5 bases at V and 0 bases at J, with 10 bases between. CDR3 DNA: TGTGCCAGCAGCCCGACAGCGACAACTAATGAAAAACTGTTTTTT. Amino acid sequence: CASSPTATTNEKLFF.

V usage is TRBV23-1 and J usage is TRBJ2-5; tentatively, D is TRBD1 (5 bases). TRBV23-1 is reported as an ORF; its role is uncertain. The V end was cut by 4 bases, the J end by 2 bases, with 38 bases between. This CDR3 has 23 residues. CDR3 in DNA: TGCGCCAGCAGTCCTCAGTATCTCGACAGCTCTCGTCCACCGATTGACCTACAAGAGACCCAGTACTTC. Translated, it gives CASSPQYLDSSRPPIDLQETQYF.